This is a list of T cell receptor beta chains from one sample in a study of blood T cell repertoires in COVID-19. The data were produced by immunoSEQ multiplex PCR, yet TCRdb's version contains in-frame clones alone and is incomplete. The data show around 370,000 clones, more than 75% seen once. Sequenced material: PBMCs or T cells enriched from blood (not recorded which). The receptors originated from a woman aged 18-29 years who had recovered from COVID-19. Each CDR3 is given with its conserved first and last residue. The D gene is left open where the match is weak. Expanded clones get a size class; other rows say once, few or many, or leave the size out.

clone_size: NA; v_call: TRBV5-6; d_call: NA; j_call: TRBJ1-5; cdr3_nt: TGTGCCAGCAGCTTGGGAGACAATCAGCCCCAGCATTTT; cdr3_aa: CASSLGDNQPQHF
clone_size: NA; v_call: TRBV7-9; d_call: NA; j_call: TRBJ1-6; cdr3_nt: TGTGCCAGCAGCGCCACAGGGTTAGGGAATTCACCCCTCCACTTT; cdr3_aa: CASSATGLGNSPLHF
clone_size: NA; v_call: TRBV2; d_call: NA; j_call: TRBJ2-5; cdr3_nt: TGTGCCAGCAGGGAACTAAGGGGCTCAGAGACCCAGTACTTC; cdr3_aa: CASRELRGSETQYF
clone_size: NA; v_call: TRBV4-2; d_call: NA; j_call: TRBJ1-6; cdr3_nt: TGTGCCAGCAGCCAAGGGAGGCCTTACCGAGCTAATTCACCCCTCCACTTT; cdr3_aa: CASSQGRPYRANSPLHF
clone_size: NA; v_call: TRBV7-9; d_call: TRBD1; j_call: TRBJ1-2; cdr3_nt: TGTGCCAGCAGTAAGGCGCTGGAGGGGGCTTACTCTATGGGCTACACCTTC; cdr3_aa: CASSKALEGAYSMGYTF
clone_size: NA; v_call: TRBV3-1/TRBV3-2; d_call: TRBD1; j_call: TRBJ2-5; cdr3_nt: TGTGCCAGCAGCCATAGACAGGGTCGGGAGACCCAGTACTTC; cdr3_aa: CASSHRQGRETQYF
clone_size: few; v_call: TRBV7-6; d_call: TRBD1; j_call: TRBJ1-1; cdr3_nt: TGTGCCAGCAGCTCCGAGACAGGGGGCGTCACTGAAGCTTTCTTT; cdr3_aa: CASSSETGGVTEAFF
clone_size: NA; v_call: TRBV25-1; d_call: NA; j_call: TRBJ1-2; cdr3_nt: TGTGCCAGCAGCTCGACGGGTTCCTATGGCTACACCTTC; cdr3_aa: CASSSTGSYGYTF
clone_size: NA; v_call: TRBV7-9; d_call: NA; j_call: TRBJ1-5; cdr3_nt: TGTGCCAGCAGCGCTCAGGGGCGATCGGCCCAGCATTTT; cdr3_aa: CASSAQGRSAQHF
clone_size: NA; v_call: TRBV29-1; d_call: NA; j_call: TRBJ1-1; cdr3_nt: TGCAGCGTAGAGGGGGAGACTGAAGCTTTCTTT; cdr3_aa: CSVEGETEAFF
clone_size: NA; v_call: TRBV10-1; d_call: TRBD1; j_call: TRBJ1-1; cdr3_nt: TGCGCCAGCACGCATAGACAGGGGGCCGGCACTGAAGCTTTCTTT; cdr3_aa: CASTHRQGAGTEAFF
clone_size: NA; v_call: TRBV28; d_call: TRBD1; j_call: TRBJ1-2; cdr3_nt: TGTGCCAGCAGTTTAAGTTGGACAGGGGTTGGCTACACCTTC; cdr3_aa: CASSLSWTGVGYTF
clone_size: NA; v_call: TRBV9; d_call: TRBD1; j_call: TRBJ2-2; cdr3_nt: TGTGCCAGCAGCGTAGAAGGGGTCGGGACAGGGGTGCCCGGGGAGCTGTTTTTT; cdr3_aa: CASSVEGVGTGVPGELFF
clone_size: NA; v_call: TRBV6-5; d_call: TRBD2; j_call: TRBJ2-7; cdr3_nt: TGTGCCAGCAGTTGGGAGGGGACCTACGAGCAGTACTTC; cdr3_aa: CASSWEGTYEQYF
clone_size: NA; v_call: TRBV29-1; d_call: TRBD1; j_call: TRBJ1-2; cdr3_nt: TGCAGCGTTGATTCGACAGGGCACTATGGCTACACCTTC; cdr3_aa: CSVDSTGHYGYTF
clone_size: NA; v_call: TRBV6-5; d_call: TRBD2; j_call: TRBJ2-2; cdr3_nt: TGTGCCAGCCTCTCGCTAGCGGGGGGGGCCGGGGAGCTGTTTTTT; cdr3_aa: CASLSLAGGAGELFF
clone_size: NA; v_call: TRBV25-1; d_call: TRBD1; j_call: TRBJ2-5; cdr3_nt: TGTGCCAGCAGTGAATGGGGACAGTACCAAGAGACCCAGTACTTC; cdr3_aa: CASSEWGQYQETQYF
clone_size: NA; v_call: TRBV19; d_call: NA; j_call: TRBJ1-5; cdr3_nt: TGTGCCAGTAACCCGACAGCGTATGGAAATCAGCCCCAGCATTTT; cdr3_aa: CASNPTAYGNQPQHF
clone_size: NA; v_call: TRBV6-5; d_call: NA; j_call: TRBJ1-1; cdr3_nt: TGTGCCAGCAGTTACTCGGTACTCTTGAACACTGAAGCTTTCTTT; cdr3_aa: CASSYSVLLNTEAFF
clone_size: NA; v_call: TRBV27; d_call: NA; j_call: TRBJ1-4; cdr3_nt: TGTGCCAGCAGTTGGTTAAGGCAGGGGAATGAAAAACTGTTTTTT; cdr3_aa: CASSWLRQGNEKLFF
clone_size: NA; v_call: TRBV7-9; d_call: NA; j_call: TRBJ2-2; cdr3_nt: TGTGCCAGCAGCTTTAACTCCAGGACAGTGAACACCGGGGAGCTGTTTTTT; cdr3_aa: CASSFNSRTVNTGELFF
clone_size: NA; v_call: TRBV7-2; d_call: NA; j_call: TRBJ1-4; cdr3_nt: TGTGCCAGCAGCCCGGGGACTCTTAATGAAAAACTGTTTTTT; cdr3_aa: CASSPGTLNEKLFF
clone_size: NA; v_call: TRBV4-2; d_call: NA; j_call: TRBJ1-2; cdr3_nt: TGTGCCAGCAGCCAAGGGGGAGGTGGGAACGGCTATGGCTACACCTTC; cdr3_aa: CASSQGGGGNGYGYTF
clone_size: NA; v_call: TRBV6-2/TRBV6-3; d_call: TRBD1; j_call: TRBJ1-5; cdr3_nt: TGTGCCAGCAGCGAACAGGGGGCGAGCAATCAGCCCCAGCATTTT; cdr3_aa: CASSEQGASNQPQHF
clone_size: NA; v_call: TRBV9; d_call: TRBD2; j_call: TRBJ2-3; cdr3_nt: TGTGCCAGCAGCTCTAGCGGGGGCACAGATACGCAGTATTTT; cdr3_aa: CASSSSGGTDTQYF
clone_size: few; v_call: TRBV30; d_call: TRBD2; j_call: TRBJ2-5; cdr3_nt: TGTGCCTGGAGTACGGGGGGTAACCAAGAGACCCAGTACTTC; cdr3_aa: CAWSTGGNQETQYF
clone_size: NA; v_call: TRBV12-3/TRBV12-4; d_call: TRBD2; j_call: TRBJ2-7; cdr3_nt: TGTGCCAGCAGTATTCTAGCGGGGGGCGAGCAGTACTTC; cdr3_aa: CASSILAGGEQYF
clone_size: NA; v_call: TRBV30; d_call: NA; j_call: TRBJ1-1; cdr3_nt: TGTGCCTGGCAGGGGCTCGGCACTGAAGCTTTCTTT; cdr3_aa: CAWQGLGTEAFF
clone_size: NA; v_call: TRBV5-4; d_call: NA; j_call: TRBJ1-2; cdr3_nt: TGTGCCAGCAGTTGGGGGCGGGGGGACTATGGCTACACCTTC; cdr3_aa: CASSWGRGDYGYTF
clone_size: NA; v_call: TRBV7-2; d_call: NA; j_call: TRBJ1-4; cdr3_nt: TGTGCCAGCAGCTCTGCCAGCGGGGAAAAACTGTTTTTT; cdr3_aa: CASSSASGEKLFF
clone_size: NA; v_call: TRBV5-1; d_call: TRBD1; j_call: TRBJ2-7; cdr3_nt: TGCGCCAGCAGCTGGACAGGGGGCGACGAGCAGTACTTC; cdr3_aa: CASSWTGGDEQYF
clone_size: NA; v_call: TRBV10-3; d_call: NA; j_call: TRBJ2-2; cdr3_nt: TGTGCCATCAGTGAGACCCCCCACAGGGTGCGTAACACCGGGGAGCTGTTTTTT; cdr3_aa: CAISETPHRVRNTGELFF
clone_size: NA; v_call: TRBV7-9; d_call: NA; j_call: TRBJ1-6; cdr3_nt: TGTGCCAGCAGCTTAGCGCAACTTAATTCACCCCTCCACTTT; cdr3_aa: CASSLAQLNSPLHF
clone_size: NA; v_call: TRBV3-1/TRBV3-2; d_call: NA; j_call: TRBJ2-7; cdr3_nt: TGTGCCAGCAGCCCGAGTGGAGTGCGTAACTACGAGCAGTACTTC; cdr3_aa: CASSPSGVRNYEQYF
clone_size: NA; v_call: TRBV7-9; d_call: NA; j_call: TRBJ1-4; cdr3_nt: TGTGCCAGCAGCTTAGCAGGGGATGAAAAACTGTTTTTT; cdr3_aa: CASSLAGDEKLFF
clone_size: NA; v_call: TRBV5-1; d_call: TRBD1; j_call: TRBJ1-2; cdr3_nt: TGCGCCAGCAGCTTGGAGGGACAGGGTTATGGCTACACCTTC; cdr3_aa: CASSLEGQGYGYTF
clone_size: NA; v_call: TRBV6-2/TRBV6-3; d_call: NA; j_call: TRBJ2-7; cdr3_nt: TGTGCCAGCAGTTACACACGGCGAGGCTACGAGCAGTACTTC; cdr3_aa: CASSYTRRGYEQYF
clone_size: NA; v_call: TRBV29-1; d_call: NA; j_call: TRBJ2-3; cdr3_nt: TGCAGCGTTGGACAGACAGATACGCAGTATTTT; cdr3_aa: CSVGQTDTQYF
clone_size: NA; v_call: TRBV7-3; d_call: TRBD1; j_call: TRBJ2-1; cdr3_nt: TGTGCCAGCAGCGCAACAGGGGGCCAGACCTACAATGAGCAGTTCTTC; cdr3_aa: CASSATGGQTYNEQFF
clone_size: NA; v_call: TRBV27; d_call: NA; j_call: TRBJ1-2; cdr3_nt: TGTGCCAGCAGTTTTGGAAACAGGAACTATGGCTACACCTTC; cdr3_aa: CASSFGNRNYGYTF
clone_size: NA; v_call: TRBV28; d_call: NA; j_call: TRBJ1-1; cdr3_nt: TGTGCCAGCAGCCCCCGGGGGGGAGGGACTGAAGCTTTCTTT; cdr3_aa: CASSPRGGGTEAFF
clone_size: NA; v_call: TRBV7-3; d_call: TRBD2; j_call: TRBJ2-3; cdr3_nt: TGTGCCAGCAGCCCTATCGGGGCTAGCGGGGGGGCCAGAGATACGCAGTATTTT; cdr3_aa: CASSPIGASGGARDTQYF
clone_size: NA; v_call: TRBV5-1; d_call: NA; j_call: TRBJ1-6; cdr3_nt: TGCGCCAGCAGCCCCGGAGTAAGCGAGCCCCTCCACTTT; cdr3_aa: CASSPGVSEPLHF
clone_size: NA; v_call: TRBV28; d_call: TRBD2; j_call: TRBJ2-7; cdr3_nt: TGTGCCAGCAGTACAAGGTTCGGTGGTAGCGGGGGGACCCTAACCTACGAGCAGTACTTC; cdr3_aa: CASSTRFGGSGGTLTYEQYF
clone_size: NA; v_call: TRBV19; d_call: NA; j_call: TRBJ2-7; cdr3_nt: TGTGCCAGTAGTATTAGAGACAACTCCTACGAGCAGTACTTC; cdr3_aa: CASSIRDNSYEQYF
clone_size: NA; v_call: TRBV7-2; d_call: NA; j_call: TRBJ1-4; cdr3_nt: TGTGCCAGCAGCCTGCTGGGGAGGACTAATGAAAAACTGTTTTTT; cdr3_aa: CASSLLGRTNEKLFF
clone_size: NA; v_call: TRBV2; d_call: TRBD1; j_call: TRBJ1-4; cdr3_nt: TGTGCCAGCAGTGGGGGACAGCCTCCGACTAATGAAAAACTGTTTTTT; cdr3_aa: CASSGGQPPTNEKLFF
clone_size: NA; v_call: TRBV28; d_call: TRBD1; j_call: TRBJ1-4; cdr3_nt: TGTGCCAGCGAGACCCGGACAGGAGGTGAAAAACTGTTTTTT; cdr3_aa: CASETRTGGEKLFF
clone_size: NA; v_call: TRBV7-9; d_call: NA; j_call: TRBJ1-1; cdr3_nt: TGTGCCAGCAGCTTGGAGGCGAACACTGAAGCTTTCTTT; cdr3_aa: CASSLEANTEAFF
clone_size: NA; v_call: TRBV7-2; d_call: TRBD1; j_call: TRBJ2-7; cdr3_nt: TGTGCCAGCAGCTCCCGGACAGGGGACTCCTACGAGCAGTACTTC; cdr3_aa: CASSSRTGDSYEQYF
clone_size: once; v_call: TRBV19; d_call: TRBD1; j_call: TRBJ1-5; cdr3_nt: TGTGCCAGTAGTATAGATGGCAGGGGGGACCAGCCCCAGCATTTT; cdr3_aa: CASSIDGRGDQPQHF
clone_size: NA; v_call: TRBV7-3; d_call: NA; j_call: TRBJ1-1; cdr3_nt: TGTGCCAGCAGCTCGGCAGCACAGGGAAAAGCTTTCTTT; cdr3_aa: CASSSAAQGKAFF
clone_size: NA; v_call: TRBV6-5; d_call: NA; j_call: TRBJ1-5; cdr3_nt: TGTGCCAGCAGTTACTCAATACAGGGTACGGGGCAGCCCCAGCATTTT; cdr3_aa: CASSYSIQGTGQPQHF
clone_size: NA; v_call: TRBV6-5; d_call: NA; j_call: TRBJ1-2; cdr3_nt: TGTGCCTCAGAAGCGGTTTATGGCTACACCTTC; cdr3_aa: CASEAVYGYTF